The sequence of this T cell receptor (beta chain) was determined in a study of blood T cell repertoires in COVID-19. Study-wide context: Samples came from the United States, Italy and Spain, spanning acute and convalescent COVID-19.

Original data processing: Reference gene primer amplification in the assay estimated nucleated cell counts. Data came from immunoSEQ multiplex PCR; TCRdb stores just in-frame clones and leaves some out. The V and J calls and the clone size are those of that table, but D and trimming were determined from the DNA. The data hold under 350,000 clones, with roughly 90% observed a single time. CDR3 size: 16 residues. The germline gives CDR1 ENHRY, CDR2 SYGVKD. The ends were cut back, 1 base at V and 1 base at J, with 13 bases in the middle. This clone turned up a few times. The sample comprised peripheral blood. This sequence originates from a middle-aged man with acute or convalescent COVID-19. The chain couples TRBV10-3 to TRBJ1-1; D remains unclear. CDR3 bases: TGTGCCATCAGTGAGTGGAGCGATAAAAGGAACACTGAAGCTTTCTTT. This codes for CAISEWSDKRNTEAFF.